A single sample gave rise to the 30 T cell receptor beta chains below, sequenced in a study of blood T cell repertoires in COVID-19. Produced via immunoSEQ multiplex PCR; TCRdb's table is partial and in-frame only. The sample yields 200,000 to 300,000 clones, roughly four fifths seen once. Sequenced input: peripheral blood. The source of these receptors is an elderly woman with acute or convalescent COVID-19.

The chain couples TRBV30 to TRBJ1-4; weak D call: TRBD1 (5 bases). V lost 8 bases and J 8 bases, leaving 18 bases between the germline ends. Germline loops: CDR1 GTSNPN, CDR2 SVGIG (reference sequence). CDR3 size: 13 residues. The CDR3, as DNA: TGTGCCGTAACCCAGGGAAGTTGGGAAAAACTGTTTTTT. This encodes CAVTQGSWEKLFF. Full variable domain (remainder filled in from reference TRBV30 and TRBJ1-4): SQTIHQWPATLVQPVGSPLSLECTVEGTSNPNLYWYRQAAGRGLQLLFYSVGIGQISSEVPQNLSASRPQDRQFILSSKKLLLSDSGFYLCAVTQGSWEKLFFGSGTQLSVL.

The rearrangement joins TRBV18 to TRBJ2-5; the D is unclear. Germline V gives CDR1 KGHSH, CDR2 LQKENI. Trimming cost V 1 base and J 1 base, with 4 bases left between them. The CDR3 spans 13 residues. This CDR3 is CASSPLRQETQYF. The CDR3 DNA reads as TGTGCCAGCTCACCACTCCGCCAAGAGACCCAGTACTTC.

The chain links TRBV5-1 to TRBJ1-2, with TRBD1 matching 7 bases. This CDR3 spans 14 amino acids. Germline V CDR1 and CDR2: SGHRS, YFSETQ. V was pared by 6 bases and J by 4 bases, with 9 bases of the junction left unmatched. CDR3 DNA: TGCGCCAGCACCTCTGGACAGGTCTCCTATGGCTACACCTTC. This sequence encodes CASTSGQVSYGYTF.

V is TRBV3-1 (or the pseudogene TRBV3-2) and J is TRBJ1-1; TRBD1 is a possible D gene (6 bases). Germline CDR1 is LGHDT and CDR2 is YNNKEL (reference sequence). This CDR3 is built from 13 residues. Trimming removed 0 bases from V and 12 bases from J, with 14 bases in between. The CDR3 spells CASSQDAQGRSFF. As DNA, the CDR3 is TGTGCCAGCAGCCAAGATGCGCAGGGGCGATCTTTCTTT.

The rearrangement links TRBV6-5 to TRBJ2-3, with TRBD1 matching 7 bases. J was trimmed by 5 bases and V by 8 bases; bases with no gene match: 10. CDR1 and CDR2 (germline): MNHEY, SVGAGI. The CDR3 extends over 14 amino acids. For the CDR3, the DNA is TGTGCCAGCGGGACCGGACAGGCAGGAGATACGCAGTATTTT. As protein: CASGTGQAGDTQYF.

The CDR3 DNA reads as TGTGCCATCAGTGAAAGGACAGGGCCGAACGGGGAGCTGTTTTTT. Its protein product is CAISERTGPNGELFF. J is TRBJ2-2 and V is TRBV10-3; the match to TRBD1 covers 8 bases. J lost 7 bases, V lost 3 bases, and 7 bases had no gene match. The CDR3 is 15 amino acids. Looked up from germline, CDR1 is ENHRY and CDR2 is SYGVKD.

The rearrangement uses TRBV11-2 and TRBJ2-2; 12 bases match TRBD2. The CDR3 runs to 16 residues. The V gene end was trimmed by 2 bases and the J gene end by 6 bases; junction bases not matched to a gene: 4. Germline V gene data show CDR1 as SGHAT and CDR2 as FQNNGV. The CDR3 sequence: CASSLLPSGGAGELFF. The CDR3 region has the DNA TGTGCCAGCAGCTTATTACCTAGCGGGGGGGCCGGGGAGCTGTTTTTT.

The chain couples TRBV5-1 to TRBJ1-2, with a possible D match to TRBD1 (6 bases). From germline, CDR1 is SGHRS and CDR2 YFSETQ. V was trimmed by 5 bases and J by 0 bases, leaving 14 bases between them. The length of the CDR3 is 15 residues. The CDR3 sequence: CASRNRDQANYGYTF. CDR3 DNA: TGCGCCAGCAGAAACAGGGATCAAGCTAACTATGGCTACACCTTC.

The rearrangement links TRBV6-2 or TRBV6-3 to TRBJ1-1, with D uncertain. The germline V gene encodes CDR1 MNHEY and CDR2 SVGEGT. V was pared by 5 bases and J by 1 base, with 14 bases between. The CDR3 loop spans 15 amino acids. The CDR3 reads CASSIIRIRNTEAFF. The DNA of the CDR3 is TGTGCCAGCAGTATTATCAGGATCCGGAACACTGAAGCTTTCTTT.

This chain uses TRBV7-9 with TRBJ1-5, with 7 bases matching TRBD1. The CDR3 runs 15 residues. The junction had 3 bases not matched to a gene; V was cut back by 4 bases and J by 0 bases. Germline CDR1 and CDR2: SEHNR and FQNEAQ (reference sequence). CDR3 coding DNA: TGTGCCAGCAGCTACGGGACAGATAGCAATCAGCCCCAGCATTTT. It codes for CASSYGTDSNQPQHF.

The V call is TRBV28, the J call TRBJ1-5; 10 nucleotides align to TRBD1. Trimming cost V 6 bases and J 5 bases; bases outside gene matches: 10. This CDR3 is 16 amino acids long. Germline CDR1 reads MDHEN; CDR2 reads SYDVKM. CDR3 bases: TGTGCCAGCAGGTCCCAAGGGACAGGGGACCATCAGCCCCAGCATTTT. It is translated as CASRSQGTGDHQPQHF.

The rearrangement joins TRBV6-5 to TRBJ2-7, with D unresolved. The V end lost 6 bases, the J end lost 2 bases, and 8 bases lay between the germline ends. CDR1 is MNHEY, CDR2 SVGAGI, per germline. This CDR3 contains 12 residues. CDR3 in DNA: TGTGCCAGCAGCCCGCGGCCCTACGAGCAGTACTTC. Protein product: CASSPRPYEQYF.

CDR3: CASSESRTGGGHYGYTF. For the CDR3, the DNA is TGTGCCAGCAGTGAAAGCAGGACAGGAGGGGGCCACTATGGCTACACCTTC. The chain employs TRBV2 and TRBJ1-2; TRBD1 matches at 7 bases. Germline values: CDR1 SNHLY, CDR2 FYNNEI. This CDR3 is built from 17 residues. Germline trimming cut 2 bases from V and 3 bases from J; bases unmatched to any gene: 12.

The V and J genes are TRBV2 and TRBJ2-7; 9 positions agree with TRBD2. After removal of 1 base from V and 5 bases from J, the junction contained 9 bases not matched to a gene. Germline V lookup: CDR1 SNHLY, CDR2 FYNNEI. The CDR3 consists of 16 residues. The CDR3 sequence: CASSEGPPTSGHEQYF. The CDR3 DNA is TGTGCCAGCAGTGAAGGGCCCCCGACTAGCGGCCACGAGCAGTACTTC. The variable domain in full, completed from reference TRBV2 and TRBJ2-7, reads EPEVTQTPSHQVTQMGQEVILRCVPISNHLYFYWYRQILGQKVEFLVSFYNNEISEKSEIFDDQFSVERPDGSNFTLKIRSTKLEDSAMYFCASSEGPPTSGHEQYFGPGTRLTVT.

The chain links TRBV19 to TRBJ1-3, with a possible D match to TRBD1 (6 bases). The V end was cut by 3 bases, the J end by 0 bases, with 9 bases between. CDR1 and CDR2 (germline): LNHDA, SQIVND (reference sequence). This CDR3 has 15 residues. The CDR3 spells CASSIRDNSGNTIYF. The CDR3, as DNA: TGTGCCAGTAGTATCCGGGACAACTCTGGAAACACCATATATTTT.

This clone was recorded only once. The chain recombines TRBV6-5 with TRBJ1-2; D may be TRBD1 (6 bases). Germline V lookup: CDR1 MNHEY, CDR2 SVGAGI. The V and J ends lost 6 bases and 0 bases respectively, with 14 bases between them. This CDR3 region has 15 residues. The CDR3 DNA follows: TGTGCCAGCAGCGCCCGCGGACAGCCTAACTATGGCTACACCTTC. Encoded protein: CASSARGQPNYGYTF.

The V and J genes are TRBV12-3 or TRBV12-4 and TRBJ2-1; the match to TRBD2 covers 8 bases. The trim removed 5 bases at V and 6 bases at J, leaving 0 bases unmatched. This CDR3 spans 12 amino acids. The CDR3 DNA reads TGTGCCAGCAGTGGGACTAGCAATGAGCAGTTCTTC. It encodes CASSGTSNEQFF.

The CDR3 sequence is CAIRPGTFHTQYF. CDR3 bases: TGTGCCATCCGACCCGGGACTTTTCATACGCAGTATTTT. The genes are TRBV28 and TRBJ2-3, with TRBD2 as a possible D gene (6 bases). V was shortened by 10 bases and J by 7 bases, with 18 bases between the two germline ends. CDR3 length: 13 amino acids. Germline CDR1 is MDHEN and CDR2 is SYDVKM.

The V call is TRBV7-9, the J call TRBJ1-1; 8 bases fit TRBD1. Per the germline V gene, CDR1 is SEHNR and CDR2 is FQNEAQ (reference sequence). The CDR3 covers 17 residues. J was trimmed by 1 base and V by 3 bases; bases with no gene match: 10. The CDR3 nucleotides are TGTGCCAGCAGCTTGTTCGGGACAGGCCTTAGGAACACTGAAGCTTTCTTT. This sequence encodes CASSLFGTGLRNTEAFF.

The J gene is TRBJ1-6, the V gene TRBV3-1 (or the pseudogene TRBV3-2); 9 nucleotides line up with TRBD1. CDR3 length: 14 residues. The germline V gene encodes CDR1 LGHDT and CDR2 YNNKEL (reference sequence). J was trimmed by 9 bases and V by 4 bases; bases with no gene match: 4. CDR3 region: CASSLWDRASPLHF. The CDR3 DNA is TGTGCCAGCAGCCTGTGGGACAGGGCTTCACCCCTCCACTTT.

The genes are TRBV6-5 and TRBJ1-6; D remains unclear. V dropped 7 bases and J dropped 10 bases, with 17 bases sitting between them. The CDR3 extends over 14 amino acids. Germline V gene lookup returns CDR1 MNHEY and CDR2 SVGAGI. Here the CDR3 reads CASKVNAPGSPLHF. The CDR3 DNA is TGTGCCAGCAAAGTAAACGCCCCGGGGTCACCCCTCCACTTT.

The V and J genes are TRBV2 and TRBJ1-2, with TRBD1 identical over 7 bases. The V gene's germline CDR1 is SNHLY and CDR2 FYNNEI. This CDR3 has 14 residues. Trimming at V came to 9 bases and at J to 3 bases, leaving 10 bases not matched to a gene. The DNA for the CDR3 is TGTGCCAGTCGACAGGGAAGGGTCGACTATGGCTACACCTTC. It codes for CASRQGRVDYGYTF.

The chain is built from TRBV19 and TRBJ1-2; maybe TRBD1 (5 bases). From germline, CDR1 is LNHDA and CDR2 SQIVND (reference sequence). V was pared by 7 bases and J by 8 bases, with 14 bases between. This CDR3 region has 12 residues. The chain's CDR3 is CASNQGGGGYTF. CDR3 in DNA: TGTGCCAGTAACCAGGGCGGGGGAGGCTACACCTTC. The complete variable domain, with remaining parts taken from reference TRBV19 and TRBJ1-2, reads DGGITQSPKYLFRKEGQNVTLSCEQNLNHDAMYWYRQDPGQGLRLIYYSQIVNDFQKGDIAEGYSVSREKKESFPLTVTSAQKNPTAFYLCASNQGGGGYTFGSGTRLTVV.

The J gene is TRBJ1-2, the V gene TRBV7-2; 8 bases are a match to TRBD1. There are 14 residues in the CDR3. J was trimmed by 4 bases and V by 5 bases; bases with no gene match: 6. Germline values: CDR1 SGHTA, CDR2 FQGNSA. CDR3 amino acids: CASSVGQALYGYTF. The DNA of the CDR3 is TGTGCCAGCAGCGTGGGACAGGCCCTCTATGGCTACACCTTC.

CDR3 region: CASSQAGGLGTGELFF. In nucleotides, the CDR3 is TGTGCCAGCAGCCAAGCGGGGGGGCTGGGCACCGGGGAGCTGTTTTTT. The chain carries TRBV3-1 (or the pseudogene TRBV3-2) and TRBJ2-2, with 8 bases aligning to TRBD2. CDR3 length: 16 amino acids. The trim removed 1 base at V and 4 bases at J, leaving 5 bases unmatched. From germline, CDR1 is LGHDT and CDR2 YNNKEL (reference sequence).

The chain has TRBV6-4 and TRBJ1-2; perhaps TRBD1 as D (5 bases). V gave up 5 bases and J gave up 7 bases, with 17 bases separating them. In germline, CDR1 is MRHNA, CDR2 SNTAGT. This CDR3 is built from 14 residues. The CDR3 nucleotides read TGTGCCAGCAGTAGCGACAGCCGGTCTTTTGGCTACACCTTC. Residues: CASSSDSRSFGYTF.

This clone was seen only a few times. The chain has TRBV18 and TRBJ1-5; 7 bases map to TRBD1. V was clipped by 3 bases and J by 7 bases; unmatched bases: 9. Germline lookup yields CDR1 KGHSH and CDR2 LQKENI. This CDR3 region has 15 residues. In DNA, the CDR3 is TGTGCCAGCTCACCGCAAGGGGGCGCGGGGCAGCCCCAGCATTTT. Residues: CASSPQGGAGQPQHF.

The chain recombines TRBV21-1 with TRBJ1-1; the table calls TRBD1, which could not be checked here. TRBV21-1 is annotated as a pseudogene. There are 14 residues in the CDR3. CDR3: CASSMDSLNTEAFF. CDR3 DNA: TGTGCCAGCAGCATGGACAGTTTGAACACTGAAGCTTTCTTT.

The chain employs TRBV30 and TRBJ1-6; no firm D call. Germline values: CDR1 GTSNPN, CDR2 SVGIG (reference sequence). Trimming took 2 bases from V and 0 from J, leaving 17 bases between them. There are 18 residues in the CDR3. The CDR3 sequence: CAWSPALQTSSYNSPLHF. The CDR3 DNA reads TGTGCCTGGAGTCCCGCTCTACAGACCAGCTCCTATAATTCACCCCTCCACTTT.

The J gene is TRBJ1-2, the V gene TRBV20-1, with D unresolved. V was shortened by 4 bases and J by 8 bases, with 11 bases between the two germline ends. The CDR3 length is 11 residues. Germline V gene data show CDR1 as DFQATT and CDR2 as SNEGSKA (reference sequence). CDR3 sequence reads: CSANTIKGYTF. The CDR3 DNA reads TGCAGTGCTAACACTATCAAGGGCTACACCTTC.